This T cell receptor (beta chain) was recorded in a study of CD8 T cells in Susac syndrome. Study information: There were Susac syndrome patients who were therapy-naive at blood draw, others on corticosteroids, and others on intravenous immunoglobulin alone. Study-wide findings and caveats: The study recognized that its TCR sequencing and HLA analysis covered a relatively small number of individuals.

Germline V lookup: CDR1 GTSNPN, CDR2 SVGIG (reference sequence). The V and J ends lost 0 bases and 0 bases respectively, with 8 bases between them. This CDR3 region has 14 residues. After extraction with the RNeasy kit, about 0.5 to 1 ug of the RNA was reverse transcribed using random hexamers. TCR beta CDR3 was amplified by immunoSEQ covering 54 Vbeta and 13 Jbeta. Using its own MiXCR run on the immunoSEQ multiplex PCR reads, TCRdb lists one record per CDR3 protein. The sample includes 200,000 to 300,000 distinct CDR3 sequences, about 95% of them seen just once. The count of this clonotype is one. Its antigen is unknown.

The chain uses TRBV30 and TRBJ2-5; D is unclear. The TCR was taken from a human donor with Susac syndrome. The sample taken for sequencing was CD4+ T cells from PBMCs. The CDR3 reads CAWSVPGYQETQYF. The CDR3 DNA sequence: TGTGCCTGGAGTGTACCCGGATACCAAGAGACCCAGTACTTC.